This T cell receptor (beta chain) was found in a study of identical twins. This CDR3 comprises 15 residues. Germline CDR1 reads MGHRA; CDR2 reads YSYEKL. TCRdb reprocessed the 5' RACE reads via MiXCR and lists one record per CDR3 protein. Among more than 1.5 million distinct CDR3 sequences listed, about 32% were seen once. The sequence derives from a newborn girl in good health. The genes are TRBV4-1 and TRBJ2-1, with D uncertain. The DNA end lines up better with TRBJ2-7; the J call may be wrong. The sample comprised cord blood. CDR3 loop: CASSQVVNSYNEQYF. The CDR3 DNA reads TGCGCCAGCAGCCAAGTTGTCAACTCCTACAATGAGCAGTACTTC.